One sample yielded the 10 T cell receptor beta chains listed below, sequenced in a study of cytomegalovirus exposure and HLA in healthy donors. With 60 Vbeta and 13 Jbeta primers, the PCR was carried out. TCRdb's copy holds only in-frame clones and misses some; the assay was immunoSEQ multiplex PCR. The data show 150,000 to 160,000 clones, around 80% seen once. The sequenced material came from PBMCs. The source of these receptors is a man in his thirties or forties in good health and CMV-seropositive.

The chain joins TRBV2 to TRBJ2-1, with TRBD2 matching over 9 bases. Germline loops: CDR1 SNHLY, CDR2 FYNNEI. The CDR3 runs 12 residues. V shed 6 bases and J 11 bases; nucleotides not matched to a gene: 5. The CDR3: CASRGSGRQQFF. Written as DNA, the CDR3 is TGTGCCAGCAGGGGGAGCGGGAGGCAGCAGTTCTTC.

The CDR3 region has the DNA TGTGCCAGCAGTGACCCCGGGACAGGTCAATGGGAGCAGTTCTTC. Translated, it gives CASSDPGTGQWEQFF. V usage is TRBV25-1 and J usage is TRBJ2-1, with TRBD1 matching over 8 bases. Germline CDR1 MGHDK, CDR2 SYGVNS. The CDR3 extends over 15 amino acids. V was pared by 3 bases and J by 10 bases, with 11 bases of the junction left unmatched.

Written as DNA, the CDR3 is TGTGCCAGCAGCTTGGACTGGACTTTCCCTTACGAGCAGTACTTC. Residues: CASSLDWTFPYEQYF. The J gene is TRBJ2-7, the V gene TRBV5-5; possible D gene TRBD2, 5 bases. The V and J ends lost 0 bases and 4 bases respectively, with 14 bases between them. Germline lookup yields CDR1 SGHKS and CDR2 YYEKEE (reference sequence). The CDR3 has 15 amino acids. Full variable domain (rest looked up from reference TRBV5-5 and TRBJ2-7): DAGVTQSPTHLIKTRGQQVTLRCSPISGHKSVSWYQQVLGQGPQFIFQYYEKEERGRGNFPDRFSARQFPNYSSELNVNALLLGDSALYLCASSLDWTFPYEQYFGPGTRLTVT.

The chain uses TRBV9 and TRBJ2-5, with TRBD1 identical over 8 bases. The germline V gene has CDR1 SGDLS and CDR2 YYNGEE. This CDR3 contains 14 residues. V shed 1 base, J shed 5 bases, and the junction held 4 bases outside the gene matches. The CDR3 nucleotides read TGTGCCAGCAGCGTATCAGGGGGCCGGGAGACCCAGTACTTC. Translation gives CASSVSGGRETQYF.

This clone was observed a single time. The CDR3 loop is CATSRDLAGVGVDTSSGANVLTF. CDR3 sequence (DNA): TGTGCCACCAGCAGAGATCTAGCGGGAGTGGGGGTAGATACTTCTTCTGGGGCCAACGTCCTGACTTTC. The rearrangement links TRBV15 to TRBJ2-6; TRBD2 matches 10 bases. V was pared by 0 bases and J by 1 base, with 18 bases of the junction left unmatched. The CDR3 length is 23 residues. Germline values: CDR1 LNHNV, CDR2 YYDKDF (reference sequence).

The chain carries TRBV5-6 and TRBJ2-7; 9 bases align to TRBD2. The CDR3 runs 14 residues. Trimming cost V 2 bases and J 1 base; bases outside gene matches: 1. From germline, CDR1 is SGHDT and CDR2 YYEEEE. CDR3 protein: CASSLAGGSYEQYF. CDR3 nucleotide sequence: TGTGCCAGCAGCTTAGCGGGGGGTTCCTACGAGCAGTACTTC.

The chain carries TRBV5-4 and TRBJ2-7; D perhaps matches TRBD1 (6 bases). CDR1 is SGHNT and CDR2 is YYREEE in the germline V gene (reference sequence). The CDR3 has 14 residues. V lost 0 bases to trimming and J lost 5 bases, with 12 bases between them. CDR3 residues: CASSLVVSGDEQYF. The DNA for the CDR3 is TGTGCCAGCAGCTTGGTGGTCTCAGGGGACGAGCAGTACTTC.

This clone has a single count. V usage is TRBV5-4 and J usage is TRBJ1-2; 10 bases line up with TRBD1. The CDR3 consists of 14 residues. The germline gives CDR1 SGHNT, CDR2 YYREEE (reference sequence). Losses at the gene ends were 3 bases for V and 4 bases for J; bases not matched to a gene: 3. CDR3 sequence: CASSWTGGPYGYTF. The DNA for the CDR3 is TGTGCCAGCAGCTGGACAGGGGGACCCTATGGCTACACCTTC.

The chain is built from TRBV4-2 and TRBJ1-1, with a weak D call TRBD1 (5 bases). In germline, CDR1 is LGHNA, CDR2 YNFKEQ. The CDR3 is made up of 15 amino acids. Trimming stripped 4 bases from V and 6 bases from J, with 18 bases between. The DNA of the CDR3 is TGTGCCAGCAGCCGGGATGGGCAGGGTTGGGCTGAAGCTTTCTTT. Translation gives CASSRDGQGWAEAFF.

V and J are TRBV28 and TRBJ2-6; 11 bases are shared with TRBD1. Germline lookup yields CDR1 MDHEN and CDR2 SYDVKM. This CDR3 comprises 17 residues. V lost 2 bases to trimming and J lost 2 bases; unmatched junction nucleotides: 2. CDR3 residues: CASSLGQGAPGANVLTF. The CDR3 region has the DNA TGTGCCAGCAGTTTAGGACAGGGGGCTCCTGGGGCCAACGTCCTGACTTTC.